A selection of T cell receptor beta chains follows, all from one sample in a study of blood T cells in healthy people across ages. TCRdb fed the 5' RACE reads into MiXCR, producing one record per CDR3 protein. The top ten hold less than 20% of the sample, which has around 650,000 distinct CDR3 sequences, approximately 31% seen once. The specimen sequenced was blood. The receptors derive from a woman older than 75 in good health. Both conserved end residues are part of each CDR3.

TRBV12-3/TRBV12-4	TRBJ1-3	CASSRGPVGVSGNTIYF
TRBV29-1	TRBJ2-3	CSVGSGAGNADTQYF
TRBV20-1	TRBJ2-2	CSARGTGFGELFF
TRBV7-2	TRBJ2-7	CASSFIRDTSYEQYF
TRBV7-9	TRBJ1-1	CASSLRGDRGYRNTEAFF
TRBV7-2	TRBJ2-1	CASSSPDGSGICNEQFF
TRBV19	TRBJ2-1	CASTPAGTTNEQFF
TRBV15	TRBJ2-7	CATSVQVSDEQYF
TRBV28	TRBJ1-5	CASSSEGQGSGQPQHF
TRBV5-4	TRBJ1-4	CASSLGSGTNEKLFF
TRBV12-3/TRBV12-4	TRBJ1-2	CASSQFSGAEHYGHTF
TRBV7-2	TRBJ2-3	CASSPGDSPTDTQYF
TRBV12-3/TRBV12-4	TRBJ2-1	CASSLIAGQGADYYNEQVF
TRBV5-1	TRBJ2-5	CASSLDGVRETQYF
TRBV3-1	TRBJ1-6	CASNSLTGTDNSPLHF
TRBV2	TRBJ2-2	CASRRQANTGELFF
TRBV12-3/TRBV12-4	TRBJ1-2	CASSLRDRRTYGYTF
TRBV6-2/TRBV6-3	TRBJ1-5	CASSYHRRGASLDNQPQHF
TRBV3-1	TRBJ2-2	CASSQATGVPGELFF
TRBV20-1	TRBJ1-1	CSAREGVTEAFF
TRBV20-1	TRBJ2-5	CSATASGGVEETQYF
TRBV28	TRBJ2-5	CASSFQRGLTQYF
TRBV28	TRBJ2-5	CASSFHTTGEGRPRETQYF
TRBV9	TRBJ2-1	CASSSGGGPNNEQFF
TRBV5-6	TRBJ1-5	CASSLFGRGSNQPQHF
TRBV12-3/TRBV12-4	TRBJ2-3	CASSPGTVTRADTQYF
TRBV6-1	TRBJ1-4	CASHKEQRNEKLFF
TRBV7-3	TRBJ2-2	CASSPQGLASGELFF
TRBV30	TRBJ2-1	CAAPVSGASDIEQFF
TRBV6-1	TRBJ2-6	CASSLQGLSSGANVLTF
TRBV20-1	TRBJ2-3	CSARDHGTAPDTQYF
TRBV12-3/TRBV12-4	TRBJ2-7	CASSLGIGGGFYEQYF
TRBV6-5	TRBJ2-5	CASSPQAGAGETQYF
TRBV30	TRBJ2-1	CAWSNRGCDEQFF
TRBV10-1	TRBJ1-1	CASSEYSKQNTEAFF
TRBV12-3/TRBV12-4	TRBJ1-2	CASSLDEWEGGYTF
TRBV5-1	TRBJ2-7	CASSLDRTAYEQYF
TRBV20-1	TRBJ2-1	CSARDSMGPNYNEQFF
TRBV24-1	TRBJ1-5	CATSDRTGGLLQPQHF
TRBV29-1	TRBJ2-7	CSAIFSGIGEQYF
TRBV5-1	TRBJ2-6	CASSLGQKFSGANVLTF
TRBV6-5	TRBJ1-1	CASSYGPVISTEAFF
TRBV20-1	TRBJ1-2	CSAKEQGDYGYTF
TRBV20-1	TRBJ2-1	CSARDPLLAGGIYDEQFF
TRBV29-1	TRBJ2-1	CSLRRASNEQFF
TRBV2	TRBJ2-5	CASSVGDRGLETQYF
TRBV20-1	TRBJ2-3	CSARDLIAGDTDTQYF
TRBV20-1	TRBJ1-2	CSATGGGFYGYTF
TRBV4-1	TRBJ2-1	CASSQGMTSSYNEQFF
TRBV15	TRBJ2-2	CATSRVRGQFTGELFF
TRBV7-2	TRBJ2-5	CASSLDLLGWQETQYF
TRBV6-1	TRBJ2-2	CASASGQGLIGELFF
TRBV6-1	TRBJ1-1	CASSEAGGRATEAFF
TRBV30	TRBJ1-2	CAWTGWGSDYTF
TRBV7-2	TRBJ2-5	CASSFTGVETQYF